Sequencing of this T cell receptor beta chain was carried out in a study of PD-L1 blockade in urothelial cancer (dated by TCRdb to 2015 to 2018). At the level of the whole study: All patients started therapy around 2014 and received atezolizumab 1,200 mg intravenously every 3 weeks. About nine tenths of the roughly 30 patients were males with bladder-origin urothelial cancer, and about 65% of the roughly 30 reported a prior smoking history. An ECOG performance status of 0 or 1 was recorded for the patients, and 0 to 3 prior chemotherapy regimens had been received by the patients. Blood samples were analyzed at 3 weeks after treatment start (second dose) and at 6 weeks after treatment start. Blood samples yielded a median of approximately 150,000 T cells and tens of thousands of unique TCRs, with median clonality around 0.084. Somatic, immune and clinical correlates of response to PD-L1 blockade with atezolizumab in urothelial cancer were the focus of an exploratory multi-omic analysis. Pretreatment tumor samples, along with matched peripheral blood serially collected before and after atezolizumab treatment, were subjected to TCR sequencing. Durable clinical benefit was defined as progression-free survival longer than 6 months, and TCR features were also tested against progression-free and overall survival. In the same patients who had TCR sequencing, pretreatment tumors also underwent whole exome sequencing and RNA sequencing. Several patients reached durable clinical benefit, while 15 to 25 patients did not. Just over 28 patients had pretreatment blood TCR-seq, about 25 had at least one posttreatment blood collection, and about 25 had tumor TCR-seq.

Study-wide conclusions, independent of this receptor: A pretreatment peripheral blood TCR clonality below the median was linked to improved progression-free and overall survival. Greater expansion of tumor-associated TCR clones in peripheral blood 3 weeks after the start of treatment was observed in patients with durable benefit (n of about 20, p = 0.022). Small sample size (n ≈ 28) and many exploratory analyses mean the results are intended to be hypothesis-generating.

Per the publication, the time point label means: pretreatment peripheral blood. A total of approximately 27 patients with locally advanced or metastatic urothelial carcinoma, treated at Memorial Sloan Kettering on a trial protocol, made up the cohort. Peripheral blood mononuclear cells were collected pretreatment and during treatment, with between 1 and 8 total time points per patient. The Qiagen DNeasy Blood extraction kit was used to purify genomic DNA from total PBMCs and tumor samples. PBMCs were collected pretreatment and during treatment and were isolated and stored as previously described. Concerning this clone itself: Its antigen remains undetermined. No per-base quality is available; no much larger clone lies one base away. The sample carries other DNA sequences with the same CDR3.

CDR1 and CDR2, per the germline V gene (reference sequence), are LNHDA and SQIVND. V ends up 3 bases short and J 5 bases short, with an unmatched junction base count of 4. Reading from cysteine to phenylalanine, the CDR3 counts 14 amino acids. Left in the record is the CDR3 DNA by itself, 42 bases read in frame from the first base. Each PCR received spiked-in synthetic TCR analog templates so that absolute template abundance could be estimated from read counts. TCRbeta CDR3 regions were amplified from genomic DNA with bias-controlled V and J gene primers using the immunoSEQ assay. Sequencing of rearranged TCRbeta segments was done at approximately 20X coverage. From the authors' description of their analysis: Sequencing errors were corrected by clustering, and CDR3s were annotated against IMGT so that V, D and J genes could be assigned. Downstream analyses used only productive TCRbeta rearrangements, leaving out any out-of-frame or stop-codon sequences. To compute clonality, Shannon entropy was normalized by the log of the number of unique productive sequences and then subtracted from one. Clones differing between time points or between blood and tumor were identified using Fisher's exact test with Benjamini-Hochberg correction, with an adjusted p below 0.01 applied as the threshold. Entries here come from immuneACCESS through TCRdb and include only in-frame sequences with V and J called. Some clones fail to appear in such tables; in the studies checked, an unresolved V gene covers under half of the shortfall, and the cause of the remainder is unknown. V, J and clone size derive from that table, while D and trimming were established from the DNA sequence. Counted in this sample were about 52,000 clones; approximately 72% of them appeared once. Together, the top ten hold about 4.1% of the sample.

The sequences come from PBMCs, collected around atezolizumab (anti-PD-L1) treatment. The TCR sequence derives from a man in his 70s with urothelial cancer. The chain uses TRBV19 and TRBJ1-5; TRBD1 agrees with 7 junctional bases. CDR3 sequence: CASSITRGDQPQHF. The bases read TGTGCCAGTAGTATCACCAGGGGGGATCAGCCCCAGCATTTT.